This is a list of T cell receptor beta chains from one sample in a study of cytomegalovirus exposure and HLA in healthy donors. Generated by immunoSEQ multiplex PCR, the TCRdb table keeps only in-frame clones and is missing some. Among around 86,000 clones, 7.5% to 8.5% were seen once, and the ten largest hold 2% to 2.5%. Sequencing input: PBMCs. These receptors were taken from a man aged 50-59 years in good health and CMV-seronegative. Both conserved end residues are part of each CDR3. The order of the fields is V gene, clone size, CDR3 length, J gene, D gene, CDR3 DNA, CDR3 protein. The D gene is left open where the match is weak. Only part of the rows carry a size: once, few, many, or a class if the clone is expanded.

V gene: TRBV4-2; clone size: NA; CDR3 length: 17; J gene: TRBJ2-3; D gene: NA; CDR3 DNA: TGTGCCAGCAGCCAAGAATCCCCCCCAGGGGTGCCAGATACGCAGTATTTT; CDR3 protein: CASSQESPPGVPDTQYF
V gene: TRBV27; clone size: NA; CDR3 length: 12; J gene: TRBJ1-2; D gene: NA; CDR3 DNA: TGTGCCAGCAAGTCCCTCGCTAGGGGCTACACCTTC; CDR3 protein: CASKSLARGYTF
V gene: TRBV27; clone size: NA; CDR3 length: 15; J gene: TRBJ1-2; D gene: NA; CDR3 DNA: TGTGCCAGCAGTCCACGGGGGTCACTTGACTATGGCTACACCTTC; CDR3 protein: CASSPRGSLDYGYTF
V gene: TRBV4-3; clone size: NA; CDR3 length: 15; J gene: TRBJ2-2; D gene: TRBD2; CDR3 DNA: TGCGCCAGCAGTCCTAGCGGGAGCGGCACCGGGGAGCTGTTTTTT; CDR3 protein: CASSPSGSGTGELFF
V gene: TRBV10-3; clone size: few; CDR3 length: 14; J gene: TRBJ2-1; D gene: TRBD2; CDR3 DNA: TGTGCCATCAGTGATTTAGCGGGAGGCAATGAGCAGTTCTTC; CDR3 protein: CAISDLAGGNEQFF
V gene: TRBV30; clone size: few; CDR3 length: 13; J gene: TRBJ2-1; D gene: TRBD2; CDR3 DNA: TGTGCCTGGAGAAGACTAGCGGGAGTTGAGCAGTTCTTC; CDR3 protein: CAWRRLAGVEQFF
V gene: TRBV6-6; clone size: NA; CDR3 length: 14; J gene: TRBJ2-7; D gene: TRBD1; CDR3 DNA: TGTGCCAGCAGTTCGACAGGGGGATTTTACGAGCAGTACTTC; CDR3 protein: CASSSTGGFYEQYF
V gene: TRBV6-5; clone size: NA; CDR3 length: 14; J gene: TRBJ2-7; D gene: TRBD1; CDR3 DNA: TGTGCCAGCAGCAGGACAGGGGCTGGGGACGAGCAGTACTTC; CDR3 protein: CASSRTGAGDEQYF
V gene: TRBV10-3; clone size: many; CDR3 length: 16; J gene: TRBJ2-7; D gene: TRBD1; CDR3 DNA: TGTGCCATCAGCGGGACAGGGGGGACGGGTTCCTACGAGCAGTACTTC; CDR3 protein: CAISGTGGTGSYEQYF
V gene: TRBV7-2; clone size: few; CDR3 length: 13; J gene: TRBJ2-5; D gene: TRBD2; CDR3 DNA: TGTGCCTCCGCGGGGGGCGTGCGAGAGACCCAGTACTTC; CDR3 protein: CASAGGVRETQYF
V gene: TRBV6-1; clone size: NA; CDR3 length: 16; J gene: TRBJ2-7; D gene: TRBD1; CDR3 DNA: TGTGCCAGCAGTGCAGGACAGGGGGGGAGACCGTACGAGCAGTACTTC; CDR3 protein: CASSAGQGGRPYEQYF
V gene: TRBV27; clone size: few; CDR3 length: 15; J gene: TRBJ2-1; D gene: TRBD2; CDR3 DNA: TGTGCCAGCCCCCGCCGGCTAGCGGTAAACAATGAGCAGTTCTTC; CDR3 protein: CASPRRLAVNNEQFF
V gene: TRBV13; clone size: NA; CDR3 length: 16; J gene: TRBJ2-5; D gene: TRBD2; CDR3 DNA: TGTGCCAGCAGCCCCTACCTAGCGGCACCGAGGGAGACCCAGTACTTC; CDR3 protein: CASSPYLAAPRETQYF
V gene: TRBV6-4; clone size: NA; CDR3 length: 15; J gene: TRBJ1-4; D gene: TRBD1; CDR3 DNA: TGTGCCAGCAGTGTGCGGACAGGGGCTAATGAAAAACTGTTTTTT; CDR3 protein: CASSVRTGANEKLFF
V gene: TRBV28; clone size: few; CDR3 length: 15; J gene: TRBJ1-2; D gene: TRBD1; CDR3 DNA: TGTGCCAGCAGTCCCCCAGACAGGGGCAACTATGGCTACACCTTC; CDR3 protein: CASSPPDRGNYGYTF
V gene: TRBV7-2; clone size: NA; CDR3 length: 15; J gene: TRBJ1-5; D gene: NA; CDR3 DNA: TGTGCCAGCAGCATACTGGGGGGGGGCAATCAGCCCCAGCATTTT; CDR3 protein: CASSILGGGNQPQHF
V gene: TRBV5-5; clone size: NA; CDR3 length: 15; J gene: TRBJ2-3; D gene: TRBD2; CDR3 DNA: TGTGCCAGCAGCAACGGACTAGCGGGAGTTGGTATGCAGTATTTT; CDR3 protein: CASSNGLAGVGMQYF
V gene: TRBV19; clone size: NA; CDR3 length: 15; J gene: TRBJ1-6; D gene: TRBD1; CDR3 DNA: TGTGCCAGCACTCGTCGGGGGACAGGGGATTCACCCCTCCACTTT; CDR3 protein: CASTRRGTGDSPLHF
V gene: TRBV27; clone size: NA; CDR3 length: 17; J gene: TRBJ2-5; D gene: TRBD1; CDR3 DNA: TGTGCCAGCAGTTTAGGGACAGGTCCCCTGTCATTTGAGACCCAGTACTTC; CDR3 protein: CASSLGTGPLSFETQYF
V gene: TRBV5-6; clone size: NA; CDR3 length: 16; J gene: TRBJ2-6; D gene: TRBD2; CDR3 DNA: TGTGCCAGCAGCCCGGAGCGGGGCTCTGGGGCCAACGTCCTGACTTTC; CDR3 protein: CASSPERGSGANVLTF
V gene: TRBV29-1; clone size: NA; CDR3 length: 13; J gene: TRBJ2-3; D gene: TRBD2; CDR3 DNA: TGCAGCGTTACTAGCGGGAGTGCAGATACGCAGTATTTT; CDR3 protein: CSVTSGSADTQYF
V gene: TRBV28; clone size: NA; CDR3 length: 15; J gene: TRBJ2-3; D gene: TRBD2; CDR3 DNA: TGTGCCAGCAGTTCCCCTAGCGGGATAGGGAGTACGCAGTATTTT; CDR3 protein: CASSSPSGIGSTQYF
V gene: TRBV28; clone size: NA; CDR3 length: 13; J gene: TRBJ1-1; D gene: NA; CDR3 DNA: TGTGCCAGCAGTTTAAACGGGAACACTGAAGCTTTCTTT; CDR3 protein: CASSLNGNTEAFF
V gene: TRBV30; clone size: few; CDR3 length: 14; J gene: TRBJ1-6; D gene: TRBD1; CDR3 DNA: TGTGCCTGGACTCGGGACAGGATTAATTCACCCCTCCACTTT; CDR3 protein: CAWTRDRINSPLHF
V gene: TRBV6-5; clone size: NA; CDR3 length: 14; J gene: TRBJ2-7; D gene: NA; CDR3 DNA: TGTGCCAGCAGTTACCTGGGGCCGAGTTACGAGCAGTACTTC; CDR3 protein: CASSYLGPSYEQYF
V gene: TRBV11-3; clone size: NA; CDR3 length: 13; J gene: TRBJ1-1; D gene: NA; CDR3 DNA: TGTGCCAGCAGCCATGGGCTGAGCACTGAAGCTTTCTTT; CDR3 protein: CASSHGLSTEAFF
V gene: TRBV4-2; clone size: many; CDR3 length: 16; J gene: TRBJ2-7; D gene: TRBD1; CDR3 DNA: TGTGCCAGCAGCCAAGATCTGGCGACAGGGGGCTACGAGCAGTACTTC; CDR3 protein: CASSQDLATGGYEQYF
V gene: TRBV7-2; clone size: NA; CDR3 length: 15; J gene: TRBJ2-1; D gene: NA; CDR3 DNA: TGTGCCAGCAGTCCCTGGACAGCCGTTTTCTCCCAGCAGTTCTTC; CDR3 protein: CASSPWTAVFSQQFF
V gene: TRBV7-9; clone size: NA; CDR3 length: 14; J gene: TRBJ1-2; D gene: NA; CDR3 DNA: TGTGCCAGCAGCTTAGGGCTGACAAACTATGGCTACACCTTC; CDR3 protein: CASSLGLTNYGYTF
V gene: TRBV6-5; clone size: NA; CDR3 length: 15; J gene: TRBJ1-2; D gene: NA; CDR3 DNA: TGTGCCAGCAGTTACAATCGTCAGGGGAACTATGGCTACACCTTC; CDR3 protein: CASSYNRQGNYGYTF
V gene: TRBV27; clone size: NA; CDR3 length: 14; J gene: TRBJ2-1; D gene: NA; CDR3 DNA: TGTGCCAGCAGGGCTAGCGCTTCCTACAATGAGCAGTTCTTC; CDR3 protein: CASRASASYNEQFF
V gene: TRBV5-6; clone size: few; CDR3 length: 13; J gene: TRBJ1-2; D gene: NA; CDR3 DNA: TGTGCCAGCAGCTTGGACAGGGAATATGGCTACACCTTC; CDR3 protein: CASSLDREYGYTF
V gene: TRBV5-1; clone size: few; CDR3 length: 14; J gene: TRBJ1-6; D gene: NA; CDR3 DNA: TGCGCCAGCAGCTTAAACAGAAATAATTCACCCCTCCACTTT; CDR3 protein: CASSLNRNNSPLHF
V gene: TRBV6-1; clone size: few; CDR3 length: 15; J gene: TRBJ1-5; D gene: NA; CDR3 DNA: TGTGCCAGCAGGCCCACGGGGTTTAGCAATCAGCCCCAGCATTTT; CDR3 protein: CASRPTGFSNQPQHF
V gene: TRBV19; clone size: few; CDR3 length: 15; J gene: TRBJ1-1; D gene: TRBD1; CDR3 DNA: TGTGCCAGTAGTAAGATCGTACGACAGGGTTCTGAAGCTTTCTTT; CDR3 protein: CASSKIVRQGSEAFF
V gene: TRBV5-1; clone size: NA; CDR3 length: 13; J gene: TRBJ2-1; D gene: TRBD2; CDR3 DNA: TGCGCCAGCAGCTTATTAGAGCGGGGTGAACAGTTCTTC; CDR3 protein: CASSLLERGEQFF
V gene: TRBV9; clone size: few; CDR3 length: 14; J gene: TRBJ2-7; D gene: TRBD2; CDR3 DNA: TGTGCCAGCAGCGTAGGTGGGAGGGCCTACGAGCAGTACTTC; CDR3 protein: CASSVGGRAYEQYF
V gene: TRBV6-5; clone size: NA; CDR3 length: 14; J gene: TRBJ2-7; D gene: TRBD1; CDR3 DNA: TGTGCCAGCAGTTCAGGGGGCCATCCCTACGAGCAGTACTTC; CDR3 protein: CASSSGGHPYEQYF
V gene: TRBV7-2; clone size: NA; CDR3 length: 14; J gene: TRBJ2-5; D gene: TRBD2; CDR3 DNA: TGTGCCAGCAGCTCGGGACTAGTAAAAGAGACCCAGTACTTC; CDR3 protein: CASSSGLVKETQYF
V gene: TRBV5-4; clone size: few; CDR3 length: 14; J gene: TRBJ1-4; D gene: NA; CDR3 DNA: TGTGCCAGCAGCCTCCAGGGACTAAATGAAAAACTGTTTTTT; CDR3 protein: CASSLQGLNEKLFF
V gene: TRBV4-2; clone size: few; CDR3 length: 14; J gene: TRBJ1-5; D gene: NA; CDR3 DNA: TGTGCCAGCAGCCAACGCAGGGGCAATCAGCCCCAGCATTTT; CDR3 protein: CASSQRRGNQPQHF
V gene: TRBV7-8; clone size: few; CDR3 length: 17; J gene: TRBJ1-6; D gene: TRBD1; CDR3 DNA: TGTGCCAGCAGCCACCGGGACAGGGTCCCCTATAATTCACCCCTCCACTTT; CDR3 protein: CASSHRDRVPYNSPLHF
V gene: TRBV5-1; clone size: few; CDR3 length: 16; J gene: TRBJ2-7; D gene: NA; CDR3 DNA: TGCGCCAGCAGCTTGGGAGGGACTTCAAAGGCCTACGAGCAGTACTTC; CDR3 protein: CASSLGGTSKAYEQYF
V gene: TRBV2; clone size: few; CDR3 length: 17; J gene: TRBJ1-3; D gene: TRBD1; CDR3 DNA: TGTGCCAGCAGTGTTACCCGGGACAGGGGTTCTGGAAACACCATATATTTT; CDR3 protein: CASSVTRDRGSGNTIYF
V gene: TRBV11-1; clone size: NA; CDR3 length: 17; J gene: TRBJ2-1; D gene: TRBD2; CDR3 DNA: TGTGCCAGCAGCTTAAGGCTAGCGGGGGGAAAAAACAATGAGCAGTTCTTC; CDR3 protein: CASSLRLAGGKNNEQFF
V gene: TRBV18; clone size: NA; CDR3 length: 16; J gene: TRBJ2-7; D gene: TRBD1; CDR3 DNA: TGTGCCAGCTCTTCCACTCGGGACAGGTTAATTTACGAGCAGTACTTC; CDR3 protein: CASSSTRDRLIYEQYF
V gene: TRBV19; clone size: NA; CDR3 length: 17; J gene: TRBJ2-3; D gene: TRBD2; CDR3 DNA: TGTGCCAGTAGTATCAGGGTGGGGGACTATAGCACAGATACGCAGTATTTT; CDR3 protein: CASSIRVGDYSTDTQYF
V gene: TRBV28; clone size: few; CDR3 length: 14; J gene: TRBJ1-2; D gene: NA; CDR3 DNA: TGTGCCAGCAGTCCCGGACGGATAAGGGGGGGCTACACCTTC; CDR3 protein: CASSPGRIRGGYTF